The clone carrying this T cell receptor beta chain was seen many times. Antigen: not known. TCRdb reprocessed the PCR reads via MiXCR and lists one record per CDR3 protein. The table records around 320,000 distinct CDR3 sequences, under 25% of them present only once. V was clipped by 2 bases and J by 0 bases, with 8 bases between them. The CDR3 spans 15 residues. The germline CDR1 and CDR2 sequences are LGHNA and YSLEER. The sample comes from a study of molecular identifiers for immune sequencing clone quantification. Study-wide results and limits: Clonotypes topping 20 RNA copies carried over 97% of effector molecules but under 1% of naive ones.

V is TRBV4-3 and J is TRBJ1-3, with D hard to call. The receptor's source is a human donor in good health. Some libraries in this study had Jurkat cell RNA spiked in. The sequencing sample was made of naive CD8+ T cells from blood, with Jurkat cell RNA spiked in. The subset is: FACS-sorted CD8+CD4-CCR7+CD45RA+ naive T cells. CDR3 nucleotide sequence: TGCGCCAGCAGCCAATGGCACAACTCTGGAAACACCATATATTTT. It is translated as CASSQWHNSGNTIYF.